These 23 T cell receptor beta chains were sequenced from one sample in a study of T cell responses to AZD1222 COVID-19 vaccine. The method was immunoSEQ multiplex PCR; TCRdb's version includes in-frame clones alone and lacks a portion of them. The data contain fewer than 200,000 clones, 90% to 95% of them seen just once; the ten biggest clones take up around 1.5%. The specimen comprised peripheral blood, sampled 28 days after the second AZD1222 dose. All receptors come from an adult who received the AZD1222 COVID-19 vaccine.

The chain combines TRBV9 with TRBJ1-2, with D unclear. CDR1 is SGDLS and CDR2 is YYNGEE in the germline V gene. V was trimmed by 3 bases and J by 3 bases, leaving 6 bases between them. The CDR3 extends over 12 amino acids. Written as DNA, the CDR3 is TGTGCCAGCAGCGGGAACCACTATGGCTACACCTTC. This sequence encodes CASSGNHYGYTF.

J is TRBJ2-1 and V is TRBV14; 15 nucleotides align to TRBD2. V shed 4 bases and J 6 bases; nucleotides not matched to a gene: 4. CDR1 and CDR2 from the germline V gene are SGHDN and FVKESK. The CDR3 is made up of 16 amino acids. CDR3 nucleotides: TGTGCCAGCAGCCTCCCGGGACTAGCGGGGGGCAATGAGCAGTTCTTC. This translates into CASSLPGLAGGNEQFF.

V and J are TRBV28 and TRBJ2-7, with a possible D match to TRBD1 (5 bases). Trimming took 3 bases from V and 0 from J, leaving 6 bases between them. Germline lookup yields CDR1 MDHEN and CDR2 SYDVKM. The length of the CDR3 is 13 residues. The CDR3, as DNA: TGTGCCAGCAGTTTCGGACACTCCTACGAGCAGTACTTC. Translated: CASSFGHSYEQYF.

The J gene is TRBJ1-4, the V gene TRBV2; D gene ambiguous. Trimming stripped 5 bases from V and 3 bases from J, with 34 bases between. Germline CDR1 is SNHLY and CDR2 is FYNNEI. This CDR3 is 22 amino acids long. CDR3 in DNA: TGTGCCAGCAGTCTTCGTTGGCGTTCAACCCGGACTTCGGATCGAGCTAATGAAAAACTGTTTTTT. Translating gives CASSLRWRSTRTSDRANEKLFF. Full variable domain (remainder filled in from reference TRBV2 and TRBJ1-4): EPEVTQTPSHQVTQMGQEVILRCVPISNHLYFYWYRQILGQKVEFLVSFYNNEISEKSEIFDDQFSVERPDGSNFTLKIRSTKLEDSAMYFCASSLRWRSTRTSDRANEKLFFGSGTQLSVL.

The chain carries TRBV11-2 and TRBJ1-2; D gene unclear. This CDR3 spans 17 amino acids. In germline, CDR1 is SGHAT, CDR2 FQNNGV. The V end lost 4 bases, the J end lost 2 bases, and 20 bases lay between the germline ends. This CDR3 is CASSSIKRTPTNYGYTF. In nucleotides, the CDR3 is TGTGCCAGCAGCTCGATCAAACGGACGCCTACAAACTATGGCTACACCTTC.

The count of this clone is one. V and J are TRBV6-5 and TRBJ1-2, with D hard to call. V gave up 8 bases and J gave up 10 bases, with 14 bases separating them. The length of the CDR3 is 11 residues. CDR1 is MNHEY, CDR2 SVGAGI, per germline. In DNA form, the CDR3 reads TGTGCCAGCCTTTATCGTAATGACTACACCTTC. This gives the protein CASLYRNDYTF.

The gene calls are TRBV6-6 and TRBJ1-1, with D perhaps matching TRBD1 (6 bases). Trimming shortened V by 2 bases and J by 3 bases, and 13 bases separated the two germline ends. The CDR3 covers 15 residues. Germline V CDR1 and CDR2: MNHNY, SVGAGI (reference sequence). CDR3 in DNA: TGTGCCAGCAGTTACGCAGGGGCTGGGGACACTGAAGCTTTCTTT. Translation: CASSYAGAGDTEAFF.

The J gene is TRBJ2-2, the V gene TRBV11-2, with 8 bases identical to TRBD2. Germline CDR1 and CDR2: SGHAT and FQNNGV. J was trimmed by 6 bases and V by 5 bases; bases with no gene match: 11. This CDR3 has 16 residues. The CDR3 is CASSPVSGSLAGELFF. Written as DNA, the CDR3 is TGTGCCAGCAGCCCTGTGAGCGGGAGTTTAGCCGGGGAGCTGTTTTTT.

V is TRBV5-6 and J is TRBJ2-6; perhaps TRBD1 as D (5 bases). V was cut by 4 bases and J by 1 base, with 9 bases left in between. Germline CDR1 reads SGHDT; CDR2 reads YYEEEE. This CDR3 is 15 amino acids long. The DNA of the CDR3 is TGTGCCAGCAGCCCCACAGGATCTGGGGCCAACGTCCTGACTTTC. Translation gives CASSPTGSGANVLTF.

V and J are TRBV7-3 and TRBJ2-7; TRBD2 agrees at 7 bases. In germline, CDR1 is SGHTA, CDR2 FQGTGA. CDR3 size: 15 residues. The J segment lost 5 bases and the V segment lost 6 bases, leaving 13 bases of the junction unmatched. CDR3 DNA: TGTGCCAGCAGTACCGGCGGGAGTGAGCACCACGAGCAGTACTTC. Its translation: CASSTGGSEHHEQYF.

Turning to this clone: Within the sample, other DNA sequences also encode this same CDR3. The V and J genes are TRBV3-1 (or the pseudogene TRBV3-2) and TRBJ2-3; D gene unclear. Trimming left V 1 base short and J 6 bases short, with 2 bases between. Germline CDR1 and CDR2: LGHDT and YNNKEL (reference sequence). The CDR3 totals 11 residues. The CDR3 here is CASSQVDTQYF. The CDR3 DNA follows: TGTGCCAGCAGCCAAGTGGATACGCAGTATTTT.

CDR3 in amino acids: CASSQEERVGQPQHF. CDR3 DNA: TGTGCCAGCAGCCAAGAGGAAAGGGTGGGCCAGCCCCAGCATTTT. V gene TRBV4-2 combines with J gene TRBJ1-5; the D is unclear. The CDR3 is made up of 15 amino acids. CDR1 is LGHNA and CDR2 is YNFKEQ in the germline V gene. V lost 0 bases and J lost 7, with 13 bases in between.

The chain carries TRBV5-4 and TRBJ2-7, with D possibly being TRBD2 (6 bases). Germline V gene data show CDR1 as SGHNT and CDR2 as YYREEE (reference sequence). CDR3 length: 15 residues. V shed 6 bases and J shed 0 bases, with 16 bases lying between them. Here the CDR3 reads CASKAGRGSSYEQYF. The DNA of the CDR3 is TGTGCCAGCAAGGCCGGGCGGGGAAGCTCCTACGAGCAGTACTTC.

The V call is TRBV12-3 or TRBV12-4, the J call TRBJ1-1; D uncertain. This CDR3 spans 13 amino acids. With 3 bases removed from V and 3 bases from J, the gap between germline ends came to 8 bases. CDR3 residues: CASSFPRDTEAFF. Written as DNA, the CDR3 is TGTGCCAGCAGTTTTCCCCGGGACACTGAAGCTTTCTTT.

The V and J genes are TRBV5-6 and TRBJ2-5; 11 nucleotides match TRBD1. Germline V gene sequence: CDR1 SGHDT, CDR2 YYEEEE. There are 15 residues in the CDR3. V shed 3 bases and J 6 bases; nucleotides not matched to a gene: 7. For the CDR3, the DNA is TGTGCCAGCAGCTCCCGGGACAGGGGGTTGAAGACCCAGTACTTC. Residues: CASSSRDRGLKTQYF.

The J gene is TRBJ1-1, the V gene TRBV6-5, with 7 bases identical to TRBD1. This CDR3 is built from 15 residues. Germline-derived CDR1 and CDR2 are MNHEY and SVGAGI. The V gene end was trimmed by 6 bases and the J gene end by 2 bases; junction bases not matched to a gene: 9. CDR3 region: CASRNSGQINTEAFF. The CDR3 nucleotides are TGTGCCAGCAGGAATTCGGGACAGATTAACACTGAAGCTTTCTTT.

Only one count was recorded for this clone. The V call is TRBV19, the J call TRBJ1-2; TRBD1 matches at 10 bases. CDR1 is LNHDA, CDR2 SQIVND, per germline (reference sequence). This CDR3 comprises 13 residues. V lost 7 bases, J lost 7 bases, and 6 bases stayed unmatched. For the CDR3, the DNA is TGTGCCAGTACACCCCGGGACAGGGGTGGCTACACCTTC. Amino acids: CASTPRDRGGYTF.

For this clone: At one end the junction does not follow the germline gene, possibly because of a read error. The J gene is TRBJ1-4, the V gene TRBV7-8; possibly TRBD1 for D (5 bases). In germline, CDR1 is SGHVS, CDR2 FQNEAQ. The length of the CDR3 is 14 residues. CDR3 nucleotide sequence: TGTGCCAGCAGTTTAGGGACGGACAACTTGAAACTGTTTTTT. Translating gives CASSLGTDNLKLFF.

The J gene is TRBJ1-2, the V gene TRBV16, with no clear D. In germline, CDR1 is KGHSY, CDR2 FQNENV. V gave up 7 bases and J gave up 5 bases, with 11 bases separating them. This CDR3 contains 12 residues. DNA for the CDR3: TGTGCCAGCACGTCTACGGTATATGGCTACACCTTC. Its protein is CASTSTVYGYTF.

V is TRBV9 and J is TRBJ1-2; D gene uncertain. V lost 0 bases, J lost 2 bases, and 2 bases lay in between. Germline CDR1 SGDLS, CDR2 YYNGEE. This CDR3 has 12 amino acids. CDR3 nucleotide sequence: TGTGCCAGCAGCGTAGAGAACTATGGCTACACCTTC. Translated: CASSVENYGYTF. Full variable domain (rest looked up from reference TRBV9 and TRBJ1-2): DSGVTQTPKHLITATGQRVTLRCSPRSGDLSVYWYQQSLDQGLQFLIQYYNGEERAKGNILERFSAQQFPDLHSELNLSSLELGDSALYFCASSVENYGYTFGSGTRLTVV.

The J gene is TRBJ2-7, the V gene TRBV7-2; D is undetermined. The CDR3 has 12 amino acids. Trimming pared 0 bases from V and 3 bases from J, leaving 3 bases between. From germline, CDR1 is SGHTA and CDR2 FQGNSA. CDR3: CASSLALYEQYF. As DNA, the CDR3 is TGTGCCAGCAGCTTAGCGCTCTACGAGCAGTACTTC.

The gene calls are TRBV19 and TRBJ1-6, with D unclear. V was trimmed by 4 bases and J by 8 bases, leaving 9 bases between them. This CDR3 comprises 13 residues. The germline gives CDR1 LNHDA, CDR2 SQIVND (reference sequence). The DNA for the CDR3 is TGTGCCAGTAGTAGAGAATGGGATTCACCCCTCCACTTT. Its protein is CASSREWDSPLHF.

The chain uses TRBV4-1 and TRBJ1-2; 7 nucleotides agree with TRBD1. V shed 1 base and J 2 bases; nucleotides not matched to a gene: 1. Germline CDR1 MGHRA, CDR2 YSYEKL. CDR3 length equals 14 residues. The CDR3 DNA follows: TGCGCCAGCAGCCAAGCGACAGGGAACTATGGCTACACCTTC. This sequence encodes CASSQATGNYGYTF.